A single sample gave rise to the 5 T cell receptor beta chains below, sequenced in a study of T cell repertoires in cytomegalovirus infection. TCRdb re-analysed the reads in MiXCR, keeping a single row per CDR3 protein. The table lists approximately 500,000 distinct CDR3 sequences, about 11% of them singletons. Sequencing input: PBMCs. Receptors were obtained from a human donor in good health (CMV status not recorded). Some clones in this sample may be carry-over from other donors' samples.

This clonotype was counted at least ten times. J is TRBJ2-7 and V is TRBV2; weak D call: TRBD2 (7 bases). There are 14 residues in the CDR3. Germline V CDR1 and CDR2: SNHLY, FYNNEI. The V gene lost 9 bases and the J gene lost 4 bases, with 19 bases spanning the gap. CDR3 sequence (DNA): TGTGCCAGGGGGGGGGACACAGGACCTTACGAGCAGTACTTC. It specifies CARGGDTGPYEQYF. Drawing the rest from reference TRBV2 and TRBJ2-7, the complete variable domain is EPEVTQTPSHQVTQMGQEVILRCVPISNHLYFYWYRQILGQKVEFLVSFYNNEISEKSEIFDDQFSVERPDGSNFTLKIRSTKLEDSAMYFCARGGDTGPYEQYFGPGTRLTVT.

This clonotype has ten or more counts. The chain carries TRBV6-2 or TRBV6-3 and TRBJ1-5; unclear D gene. This CDR3 comprises 15 residues. With 3 bases removed from V and 4 bases from J, the gap between germline ends came to 13 bases. The V gene's germline CDR1 is MNHEY and CDR2 SVGEGT. CDR3 residues: CASSYPTGYNQPQHF. The CDR3 DNA reads as TGTGCCAGCAGTTATCCGACGGGTTATAATCAGCCCCAGCATTTT.

As concerns this clonotype: A much larger clonotype is one base distant, so this may be a read error. The chain recombines TRBV27 with TRBJ1-1; TRBD1 is a possible D gene (6 bases). Trimming left V 7 bases short and J 0 bases short, with 18 bases between. Germline loops: CDR1 MNHEY, CDR2 SMNVEV (reference sequence). This CDR3 region has 16 residues. CDR3 sequence: CASKTTRGPMNTEAFF. The CDR3, as DNA: TGTGCCAGCAAGACGACCAGGGGACCGATGAACACTGAAGCTTTCTTT.

This chain uses TRBV18 with TRBJ1-1; a possible D gene is TRBD1 (5 bases). CDR1 KGHSH and CDR2 LQKENI come from the germline V gene. CDR3 length equals 12 residues. With 6 bases removed from V and 7 bases from J, the gap between germline ends came to 12 bases. In DNA, the CDR3 is TGTGCCAGCTCGTCAGCAGGGCGTGAAGCTTTCTTT. Translating gives CASSSAGREAFF.

V gene TRBV29-1 combines with J gene TRBJ2-1, with D tentatively TRBD2 (6 bases). Germline assignment: CDR1 SQVTM and CDR2 ANQGSEA. The V end lost 7 bases, the J end lost 6 bases, and 16 bases lay between the germline ends. The CDR3 sequence is 13 residues long. CDR3 loop: CSAGMTRVNEQFF. CDR3 sequence (DNA): TGCAGCGCTGGGATGACTAGGGTCAATGAGCAGTTCTTC.